One and the same sample provided the 15 T cell receptor beta chains below, sequenced in a study of shared clonotypes between healthy human individuals. The repertoire was sequenced with immunoSEQ multiplex PCR; TCRdb's copy has only in-frame clones and lacks some. In the table there are roughly 2,000,000 clones, approximately 95% of which are singletons. Positively selected for CCR7, the CD45RO-negative cells used as naive CD8 cells excluded terminally differentiated effector memory CD45RA+ cells. Sequencing input: naive CD8+ T cells sorted from blood. The receptor set was obtained from a man aged 18 to 35 in good health.

The V call is TRBV28, the J call TRBJ1-1, with 11 bases that match TRBD1. CDR3 length: 16 residues. V lost 6 bases and J lost 0; bases outside the gene matches: 6. CDR1 is MDHEN and CDR2 is SYDVKM in the germline V gene. CDR3 in DNA: TGTGCCAGCAGACCCGGGACAGGGGGACTGAACACTGAAGCTTTCTTT. It encodes CASRPGTGGLNTEAFF.

As for this clone: Other DNA sequences in the same sample also yield this CDR3. CDR3: CASSLGTENTEAFF. CDR3 DNA: TGTGCCAGTAGCCTCGGGACAGAGAACACTGAAGCTTTCTTT. The chain has TRBV19 and TRBJ1-1, with 7 bases lining up with TRBD1. This CDR3 is built from 14 residues. The J segment lost 1 base and the V segment lost 6 bases, leaving 5 bases of the junction unmatched. The germline V gene has CDR1 LNHDA and CDR2 SQIVND (reference sequence).

The V call is TRBV6-5, the J call TRBJ2-3; D is undetermined. This CDR3 has 14 amino acids. The germline V gene has CDR1 MNHEY and CDR2 SVGAGI. V was trimmed by 6 bases and J by 0 bases, leaving 10 bases between them. CDR3 residues: CASRAHPSTDTQYF. The DNA of the CDR3 is TGTGCCAGCAGAGCTCACCCTAGCACAGATACGCAGTATTTT.

The chain couples TRBV5-1 to TRBJ2-7, with 10 bases matching TRBD2. The junction had 7 bases not matched to a gene; V was cut back by 3 bases and J by 4 bases. The CDR3 is 15 amino acids. Looked up from germline, CDR1 is SGHRS and CDR2 is YFSETQ. The CDR3 DNA is TGCGCCAGCAGCTACCAGACTAGCGGGTCGTACGAGCAGTACTTC. Amino acid sequence: CASSYQTSGSYEQYF.

A note on this clone: This same CDR3 is encoded by further DNA sequences in the sample. This rearrangement joins TRBV27 to TRBJ2-1; D gene uncertain. CDR1 is MNHEY, CDR2 SMNVEV, per germline (reference sequence). The V end was cut by 2 bases, the J end by 10 bases, with 6 bases between. This CDR3 is built from 11 residues. CDR3 bases: TGTGCCAGCAGTTTAGGTAACGAGCAGTTCTTC. Translating gives CASSLGNEQFF.

The genes are TRBV27 and TRBJ2-7; 11 positions match TRBD2. The V gene end was trimmed by 4 bases and the J gene end by 3 bases; junction bases not matched to a gene: 5. This CDR3 region has 15 residues. The V gene's germline CDR1 is MNHEY and CDR2 SMNVEV (reference sequence). The CDR3 protein is CASSWGTSGVYEQYF. As DNA, the CDR3 is TGTGCCAGCAGTTGGGGGACTAGCGGAGTCTACGAGCAGTACTTC.

CDR3 coding DNA: TGTGCCATCCGGAGGATTTCCTACAATGAGCAGTTCTTC. Amino acids: CAIRRISYNEQFF. J is TRBJ2-1 and V is TRBV7-9; possibly TRBD2 for D (5 bases). Per the germline V gene, CDR1 is SEHNR and CDR2 is FQNEAQ (reference sequence). The CDR3 runs 13 residues. The V gene lost 10 bases and the J gene lost 1 base, with 11 bases spanning the gap.

With regard to this clone: The sample carries other DNA sequences with the same CDR3. V is TRBV9 and J is TRBJ2-7; a weak D match, TRBD1 (6 bases). The CDR3 covers 14 residues. V was trimmed by 0 bases and J by 2 bases, leaving 9 bases between them. From germline, CDR1 is SGDLS and CDR2 YYNGEE. This chain's CDR3 is CASSVAQGTYEQYF. CDR3 in DNA: TGTGCCAGCAGCGTAGCCCAGGGGACCTACGAGCAGTACTTC.

The gene calls are TRBV9 and TRBJ2-3, with 11 bases lining up with TRBD2. V lost 2 bases, J lost 0 bases, and 8 bases stayed unmatched. This CDR3 has 18 residues. CDR1 is SGDLS and CDR2 is YYNGEE in the germline V gene. The CDR3 sequence: CASSVDLAGGISTDTQYF. CDR3 in DNA: TGTGCCAGCAGCGTGGACTTAGCGGGAGGGATTAGCACAGATACGCAGTATTTT.

Remarks on this clone: This specimen includes other DNA sequences encoding the same CDR3. The V call is TRBV6-5, the J call TRBJ1-5; no reliable D call. The ends were cut back, 2 bases at V and 3 bases at J, with 5 bases in the middle. Looked up from germline, CDR1 is MNHEY and CDR2 is SVGAGI. The CDR3 has 13 residues. The CDR3 region is CASSYGYNQPQHF. The CDR3 nucleotides read TGTGCCAGCAGTTACGGTTACAATCAGCCCCAGCATTTT.

This clone has only one observation. The J gene is TRBJ2-3, the V gene TRBV4-1; D not certain. Germline-derived CDR1 and CDR2 are MGHRA and YSYEKL. The CDR3 spans 15 residues. Trimming removed 1 base from V and 4 bases from J, with 12 bases in between. CDR3 residues: CASSQVSLVPDTQYF. In DNA, the CDR3 is TGCGCCAGCAGCCAAGTATCCCTTGTGCCAGATACGCAGTATTTT.

In DNA, the CDR3 is TGTGCCAGCAGTTACCTATCCGAGTTGCGGCTGTTTTTT. Protein sequence: CASSYLSELRLFF. The chain couples TRBV6-5 to TRBJ1-4; D gene ambiguous. The V and J ends lost 2 bases and 14 bases respectively, with 15 bases between them. This CDR3 has 13 amino acids. The germline V gene has CDR1 MNHEY and CDR2 SVGAGI.

The rearrangement uses TRBV2 and TRBJ1-2; D gene unclear. Between the trimmed V and J ends, which lost 2 bases and 4 bases, there was a span of 14 bases. Germline values: CDR1 SNHLY, CDR2 FYNNEI. This CDR3 spans 15 amino acids. In DNA, the CDR3 is TGTGCCAGCAGTGAAACAACGGATCCCTCCTATGGCTACACCTTC. It translates to CASSETTDPSYGYTF. Full variable domain (outside the CDR3, taken from reference TRBV2 and TRBJ1-2): EPEVTQTPSHQVTQMGQEVILRCVPISNHLYFYWYRQILGQKVEFLVSFYNNEISEKSEIFDDQFSVERPDGSNFTLKIRSTKLEDSAMYFCASSETTDPSYGYTFGSGTRLTVV.

V gene TRBV7-9 combines with J gene TRBJ2-2, with 10 bases fitting TRBD2. CDR1 and CDR2 from the germline V gene are SEHNR and FQNEAQ (reference sequence). The CDR3 covers 16 residues. V dropped 3 bases and J dropped 5; count of bases not matched to a gene: 6. This CDR3 is CASSLELAGRTGELFF. The CDR3 nucleotides are TGTGCCAGCAGCTTGGAACTAGCGGGAAGGACCGGGGAGCTGTTTTTT.

The rearrangement joins TRBV5-1 to TRBJ2-7, with D unclear. V lost 4 bases to trimming and J lost 3 bases, with 14 bases between them. This CDR3 comprises 14 residues. Per germline, CDR1 SGHRS and CDR2 YFSETQ. The CDR3 DNA follows: TGCGCCAGCAGCCCCGAAAACACGAACTACGAGCAGTACTTC. Its translation is CASSPENTNYEQYF. Looking up the rest from reference TRBV5-1 and TRBJ2-7 gives the full variable domain: KAGVTQTPRYLIKTRGQQVTLSCSPISGHRSVSWYQQTPGQGLQFLFEYFSETQRNKGNFPGRFSGRQFSNSRSEMNVSTLELGDSALYLCASSPENTNYEQYFGPGTRLTVT.